The 10 T cell receptor beta chains presented below share a single source sample, sequenced in a study of OX40 agonist ivuxolimab in advanced cancers. Library preparation used the immunoSEQ multiplex PCR assay. As stored in TCRdb, this immuneACCESS dataset retains in-frame rearrangements with V and J assigned. A fraction of the clones does not appear; measured against another copy, unresolved V genes explain less than half of the discrepancy, and the remainder lacks a known reason. Here the sample has over 55,000 clones; around 93% occur a single time. Of the sample, 3.8% falls within the top ten clones. The sequencing here drew on CD4+ or CD8+ T cells sorted from blood, taken in a trial of the OX40 agonist ivuxolimab. These receptors were taken from an adult with an advanced solid tumor such as melanoma, head and neck, liver or kidney cancer.

In this sample, this clone turned up once. This chain connects TRBV27 to TRBJ1-2; a possible D gene is TRBD1 (6 bases). Trimming removed 5 bases from V and 4 bases from J, with 14 bases in between. Germline CDR1 is MNHEY and CDR2 is SMNVEV (reference sequence). The CDR3 covers 14 residues. DNA for the CDR3: TGTGCCAGCAGTCCATTACAGGGTGGCTATGGCTACACCTTC. This encodes CASSPLQGGYGYTF.

The rearrangement uses TRBV4-1 and TRBJ2-7; perhaps D is TRBD1 or TRBD2 (6 bases each). In germline, CDR1 is MGHRA, CDR2 YSYEKL. The CDR3 loop spans 14 amino acids. The V end was cut by 0 bases, the J end by 7 bases, with 13 bases between. The DNA for the CDR3 is TGCGCCAGCAGCCAAGATCCGGGGGCAAGGGAGCAGTACTTC. The encoded protein is CASSQDPGAREQYF.

The rearrangement joins TRBV7-2 to TRBJ2-1, with TRBD2 as a possible D gene (6 bases). The CDR3 loop spans 15 amino acids. V dropped 4 bases and J dropped 4 bases, with 14 bases sitting between them. The germline V gene encodes CDR1 SGHTA and CDR2 FQGNSA. The CDR3 DNA reads TGTGCCAGCAGCTCGAGGGGAGGAATATACAATGAGCAGTTCTTC. This translates into CASSSRGGIYNEQFF.

The chain carries TRBV5-6 and TRBJ2-7; D perhaps matches TRBD2 (6 bases). CDR1 and CDR2 (germline): SGHDT, YYEEEE. Trimming cost V 0 bases and J 5 bases, with 12 bases left between them. The CDR3 has 14 amino acids. This CDR3 is CASSLGLGGNEQYF. DNA for the CDR3: TGTGCCAGCAGCTTGGGACTCGGGGGAAACGAGCAGTACTTC. The whole variable domain, remainder taken from reference TRBV5-6 and TRBJ2-7, is DAGVTQSPTHLIKTRGQQVTLRCSPKSGHDTVSWYQQALGQGPQFIFQYYEEEERQRGNFPDRFSGHQFPNYSSELNVNALLLGDSALYLCASSLGLGGNEQYFGPGTRLTVT.

The genes are TRBV6-6 and TRBJ2-3; D not certain. Per germline, CDR1 MNHNY and CDR2 SVGAGI (reference sequence). Between the trimmed V and J ends, which lost 6 bases and 2 bases, there was a span of 12 bases. This CDR3 contains 14 residues. The CDR3 reads CASSSGPDTDTQYF. The DNA of the CDR3 is TGTGCCAGCAGCTCCGGGCCCGACACAGATACGCAGTATTTT.

V and J are TRBV10-3 and TRBJ2-1; 8 nucleotides agree with TRBD1. CDR3 length: 15 residues. V gave up 6 bases and J gave up 2 bases; unmatched junction bases: 6. Germline values: CDR1 ENHRY, CDR2 SYGVKD. CDR3 bases: TGTGCCATCAGCCAGACAGGGGTGCCCTACAATGAGCAGTTCTTC. Encoded protein: CAISQTGVPYNEQFF.

The rearrangement uses TRBV27 and TRBJ2-1, with D uncertain. The germline V and J ends were trimmed by 3 bases and 0 bases, with 9 bases remaining between them. CDR1 is MNHEY, CDR2 SMNVEV, per germline (reference sequence). CDR3 length: 15 residues. The CDR3 region is CASSFGSSSYNEQFF. In DNA form, the CDR3 reads TGTGCCAGCAGTTTCGGCAGTAGCTCCTACAATGAGCAGTTCTTC.

As DNA, the CDR3 is TGTGCCAGCAGCTTAGGACCGCGGGAGGGCCTGTATGAGCAGTTCTTC. It yields the protein CASSLGPREGLYEQFF. The chain couples TRBV7-2 to TRBJ2-1; 9 bases line up with TRBD2. The germline gives CDR1 SGHTA, CDR2 FQGNSA. The length of the CDR3 is 16 residues. The junction had 9 bases not matched to a gene; V was cut back by 1 base and J by 8 bases.

The J gene is TRBJ1-5, the V gene TRBV27; D gene unclear. V lost 0 bases to trimming and J lost 2 bases, with 8 bases between them. The CDR3 is made up of 15 amino acids. Germline values: CDR1 MNHEY, CDR2 SMNVEV (reference sequence). CDR3 coding DNA: TGTGCCAGCAGTTTATCAGGGTTCGGCAATCAGCCCCAGCATTTT. This translates into CASSLSGFGNQPQHF.

This clone was observed once. The chain is built from TRBV5-1 and TRBJ2-7, with 10 bases lining up with TRBD1. J was trimmed by 4 bases and V by 2 bases; bases with no gene match: 3. The CDR3 extends over 14 amino acids. Germline loops: CDR1 SGHRS, CDR2 YFSETQ. DNA of the CDR3: TGCGCCAGCAGCTTCAGGACAGGGGGGTACGAGCAGTACTTC. As protein: CASSFRTGGYEQYF.